This T cell receptor (beta chain) comes out of a study of blood T cell repertoires in COVID-19. V was shortened by 4 bases and J by 9 bases, with 14 bases between the two germline ends. This CDR3 region has 13 residues. CDR1 SGDLS and CDR2 YYNGEE come from the germline V gene. Here immunoSEQ multiplex PCR was the method, and the copy in TCRdb shows in-frame clones only, minus some. The data hold 180,000 or so clones, with roughly 82% observed a single time. The sequenced sample consisted of PBMCs or T cells enriched from blood (not recorded which). The V and J genes are TRBV9 and TRBJ2-1; perhaps TRBD2 as D (6 bases). The source of this sequence is a man aged 50 to 60 who had recovered from COVID-19. CDR3 in DNA: TGTGCCAGCAGCCCCGATGTGGGGGGTGAGCAGTTCTTC. Its translation: CASSPDVGGEQFF.